A single sample is the source of the 26 T cell receptor beta chains below, sequenced in a study of blood T cell repertoires in COVID-19. Profiling relied on immunoSEQ multiplex PCR, and the TCRdb table lists in-frame clones only, not all of them. The table lists approximately 76,000 clones, 88% of them singletons, with around 40% in the top ten. The sample comprised peripheral blood. These receptor sequences come from a human donor in a cohort sampled during active COVID-19.

V gene TRBV23-1 combines with J gene TRBJ2-1; D might be TRBD2 (5 bases). TRBV23-1 is an ORF for which the function is uncertain. Trimming removed 2 bases from V and 5 bases from J, with 16 bases in between. This CDR3 is 16 amino acids long. CDR3 nucleotide sequence: TGCGCCAGCAGTCAAAGGACTGGGGTGAGACACAATGAGCAGTTCTTC. It yields the protein CASSQRTGVRHNEQFF.

The chain recombines TRBV4-2 with TRBJ2-7; 9 bases map to TRBD2. V dropped 1 base and J dropped 0; count of bases not matched to a gene: 7. The CDR3 is 17 amino acids. Germline CDR1 and CDR2: LGHNA and YNFKEQ. This CDR3 reads CASSQVRLADSSYEQYF. In DNA form, the CDR3 reads TGTGCCAGCAGCCAAGTCCGACTAGCGGACAGCTCCTACGAGCAGTACTTC.

The chain carries TRBV6-5 and TRBJ2-1; 11 bases agree with TRBD2. Germline V gene sequence: CDR1 MNHEY, CDR2 SVGAGI. The CDR3 loop spans 15 amino acids. The trim removed 6 bases at V and 7 bases at J, leaving 8 bases unmatched. As DNA, the CDR3 is TGTGCCAGCAGCCGACCTAGCGGGGGGCGGAATGAGCAGTTCTTC. Residues: CASSRPSGGRNEQFF.

This clone was observed a few times. J is TRBJ1-6 and V is TRBV7-8; the match to TRBD1 covers 7 bases. Germline CDR1 is SGHVS and CDR2 is FQNEAQ. V trimming: 5 bases; J trimming: 5 bases; junction bases outside the gene matches: 6. The CDR3 length is 15 residues. The chain's CDR3 is CASSPQTGHNSPLHF. Here the CDR3 DNA reads TGTGCCAGCAGCCCCCAGACAGGGCATAATTCACCCCTCCACTTT.

This clone was seen a single time. The V call is TRBV4-1, the J call TRBJ1-2, with D possibly TRBD1 on 5 matching bases. This CDR3 has 16 residues. Trimming cost V 0 bases and J 7 bases, with 18 bases left between them. Germline assignment: CDR1 MGHRA and CDR2 YSYEKL. CDR3 protein: CASSQEYRPERRGYTF. The CDR3 DNA reads TGCGCCAGCAGCCAAGAGTACAGGCCGGAGCGACGTGGCTACACCTTC.

The gene calls are TRBV5-4 and TRBJ2-1; 7 bases map to TRBD2. Germline V gives CDR1 SGHNT, CDR2 YYREEE (reference sequence). Trimming at V came to 4 bases and at J to 0 bases, leaving 4 bases not matched to a gene. The CDR3 loop spans 15 amino acids. CDR3 sequence reads: CASSQTSSSYNEQFF. DNA of the CDR3: TGTGCCAGCAGCCAGACTAGCAGCTCCTACAATGAGCAGTTCTTC.

Comment on this clone: The CDR3 does not end in the conserved phenylalanine or tryptophan, so this is likely a read error. Because the CDR3's place on the DNA is in doubt, the DNA is left out and the CDR3 is given as listed by TCRdb. V gene TRBV21-1 combines with J gene TRBJ2-7; the listed D gene, TRBD1, was not tested against the DNA. TRBV21-1 corresponds to a pseudogene. The CDR3 extends over 10 residues, inclusive of both ends. The CDR3 reads CASSKAGQGK.

The chain joins TRBV19 to TRBJ2-7; D is uncertain. Germline V gene data show CDR1 as LNHDA and CDR2 as SQIVND (reference sequence). CDR3 length equals 15 residues. Trimming stripped 4 bases from V and 2 bases from J, with 15 bases between. The DNA of the CDR3 is TGTGCCAGTAGTAGCCCCGGGTCTAGAGCCTACGAGCAGTACTTC. Amino acids: CASSSPGSRAYEQYF.

The chain couples TRBV11-3 to TRBJ2-2; D unresolved. Trimming took 2 bases from V and 6 from J, leaving 16 bases between them. The CDR3 has 16 amino acids. Germline V lookup: CDR1 SGHNT, CDR2 YENEEA. In DNA form, the CDR3 reads TGTGCCAGCAGCTTAATACGGTTGATTCGTTCCGGGGAGCTGTTTTTT. It encodes CASSLIRLIRSGELFF.

This chain joins TRBV7-9 and TRBJ1-1; TRBD1 is a possible D gene (5 bases). CDR1 is SEHNR, CDR2 FQNEAQ, per germline (reference sequence). CDR3 size: 17 residues. V was clipped by 0 bases and J by 8 bases, with 22 bases between them. CDR3 DNA: TGTGCCAGCAGCTTAGCGCCTGGGGTCGGGGGAAGGTTGGAAGCTTTCTTT. It specifies CASSLAPGVGGRLEAFF.

This rearrangement joins TRBV24-1 to TRBJ2-3; 7 nucleotides line up with TRBD1. Trimming removed 3 bases from V and 2 bases from J; junction bases left unmatched: 4. This CDR3 has 15 amino acids. Germline CDR1 is KGHDR and CDR2 is SFDVKD. DNA of the CDR3: TGTGCCACCAGTGATACGACAGGGACCACAGATACGCAGTATTTT. Its translation is CATSDTTGTTDTQYF.

V usage is TRBV14 and J usage is TRBJ2-4, with 11 bases matching TRBD2. The germline V gene encodes CDR1 SGHDN and CDR2 FVKESK. The CDR3 is 19 residues long. The trim removed 4 bases at V and 0 bases at J, leaving 11 bases unmatched. The CDR3 DNA follows: TGTGCCAGCAGCCGAGAAGCGCTAGCGGGAGGACTAGCCAAAAACATTCAGTACTTC. Encoded protein: CASSREALAGGLAKNIQYF.

The chain carries TRBV5-6 and TRBJ1-2, with D possibly TRBD1 on 5 matching bases. Germline CDR1 reads SGHDT; CDR2 reads YYEEEE. With 5 bases removed from V and 7 bases from J, the gap between germline ends came to 21 bases. The CDR3 totals 15 residues. CDR3 amino acids: CASSHSGEYIGGYTF. For the CDR3, the DNA is TGTGCCAGCAGTCATTCGGGGGAATATATCGGTGGCTACACCTTC.

The rearrangement links TRBV19 to TRBJ2-1; TRBD2 might be the D (6 bases). V was clipped by 5 bases and J by 9 bases, with 17 bases between them. The CDR3 loop spans 14 amino acids. Germline loops: CDR1 LNHDA, CDR2 SQIVND (reference sequence). The CDR3 DNA is TGTGCCAGTAGTCGCAGATCCGGGGGAGGTGAGCAGTTCTTC. It translates to CASSRRSGGGEQFF.

The V gene is TRBV2, the J gene TRBJ1-1; D is undetermined. The CDR3 consists of 13 residues. Trimming shortened V by 6 bases and J by 0 bases, and 8 bases separated the two germline ends. CDR1 is SNHLY, CDR2 FYNNEI, per germline. CDR3 nucleotides: TGTGCCAGCAGGTTCTACGTGAACACTGAAGCTTTCTTT. Its translation: CASRFYVNTEAFF.

CDR3 bases: TGTGCCAGCAGCCCCATCACAGGGAACACTGAAGCTTTCTTT. Its protein product is CASSPITGNTEAFF. The rearrangement joins TRBV27 to TRBJ1-1, with D tentatively TRBD1 (5 bases). Germline CDR1 and CDR2: MNHEY and SMNVEV (reference sequence). There are 14 residues in the CDR3. Trimming left V 6 bases short and J 1 base short, with 12 bases between.

The rearrangement uses TRBV3-1 (or the pseudogene TRBV3-2) and TRBJ1-3; the match to TRBD1 covers 9 bases. V lost 4 bases, J lost 1 base, and 8 bases stayed unmatched. This CDR3 is built from 17 residues. CDR1 is LGHDT, CDR2 YNNKEL, per germline (reference sequence). The CDR3 reads CASSPRPGTGSGNTIYF. CDR3 bases: TGTGCCAGCAGCCCACGCCCCGGGACAGGGTCTGGAAACACCATATATTTT.

This rearrangement joins TRBV5-1 to TRBJ2-1, with a tentative D call TRBD2 (5 bases). V dropped 0 bases and J dropped 4 bases, with 17 bases sitting between them. The CDR3 consists of 17 residues. The V gene's germline CDR1 is SGHRS and CDR2 YFSETQ. DNA for the CDR3: TGCGCCAGCAGCTTGGTAGGAGGAATTTCACAATACAATGAGCAGTTCTTC. Translation: CASSLVGGISQYNEQFF.

The chain joins TRBV5-4 to TRBJ1-2, with D possibly matching TRBD1 (5 bases). Germline lookup yields CDR1 SGHNT and CDR2 YYREEE (reference sequence). The ends were cut back, 3 bases at V and 2 bases at J, with 14 bases in the middle. This CDR3 spans 15 amino acids. CDR3 coding DNA: TGTGCCAGCAGCTCGGAACAGGCCTGGAACTATGGCTACACCTTC. Residues: CASSSEQAWNYGYTF.

The rearrangement uses TRBV5-1 and TRBJ2-3, with 8 bases matching TRBD2. The germline V gene encodes CDR1 SGHRS and CDR2 YFSETQ. Losses at the gene ends were 5 bases for V and 5 bases for J; bases not matched to a gene: 7. The CDR3 runs to 14 residues. This chain's CDR3 is CASRREAGGDTQYF. For the CDR3, the DNA is TGCGCCAGCAGGCGGGAGGCCGGGGGAGATACGCAGTATTTT.

The V and J genes are TRBV11-3 and TRBJ2-7; 9 bases agree with TRBD1. The germline V gene has CDR1 SGHNT and CDR2 YENEEA. V shed 0 bases and J 6 bases; nucleotides not matched to a gene: 3. There are 14 residues in the CDR3. As DNA, the CDR3 is TGTGCCAGCAGCTTAGACCTGACAGGGGGCGAGCAGTACTTC. It codes for CASSLDLTGGEQYF.

This sequence joins TRBV6-2 or TRBV6-3 and TRBJ2-7; D not resolved. Looked up from germline, CDR1 is MNHEY and CDR2 is SVGEGT. Trimming cost V 5 bases and J 2 bases, with 4 bases left between them. The CDR3 contains 11 residues. CDR3 sequence: CASSRAYEQYF. DNA for the CDR3: TGTGCCAGCAGTCGAGCCTACGAGCAGTACTTC.

The chain uses TRBV5-1 and TRBJ2-1, with 8 nucleotides matching TRBD2. This CDR3 region has 15 residues. Germline assignment: CDR1 SGHRS and CDR2 YFSETQ. Trimming at V came to 4 bases and at J to 8 bases, leaving 11 bases not matched to a gene. CDR3 nucleotides: TGCGCCAGCAGCCCCGCTCACGGGAGGGACTATGAGCAGTTCTTC. It encodes CASSPAHGRDYEQFF. Combining the CDR3 with reference TRBV5-1 and TRBJ2-1 gives the whole variable domain KAGVTQTPRYLIKTRGQQVTLSCSPISGHRSVSWYQQTPGQGLQFLFEYFSETQRNKGNFPGRFSGRQFSNSRSEMNVSTLELGDSALYLCASSPAHGRDYEQFFGPGTRLTVL.

This clone has a single count. The chain couples TRBV6-5 to TRBJ2-5; 7 bases match TRBD2. This CDR3 spans 12 amino acids. Germline CDR1 is MNHEY and CDR2 is SVGAGI. J was trimmed by 7 bases and V by 10 bases; bases with no gene match: 9. CDR3 sequence: CATRGTIGTQYF. DNA for the CDR3: TGTGCCACACGGGGGACTATCGGGACCCAGTACTTC.

This chain connects TRBV11-2 to TRBJ1-2, with 7 bases fitting TRBD1. The CDR3 contains 14 residues. CDR1 is SGHAT, CDR2 FQNNGV, per germline. After removal of 0 bases from V and 6 bases from J, the junction contained 4 bases not matched to a gene. As DNA, the CDR3 is TGTGCCAGCAGCTTAGAGAGGGGGCGAGATGGCTACACCTTC. Protein product: CASSLERGRDGYTF.

V is TRBV11-2 and J is TRBJ1-1; possible D gene TRBD1, 5 bases. This CDR3 comprises 13 residues. V dropped 0 bases and J dropped 9 bases, with 11 bases sitting between them. Looked up from germline, CDR1 is SGHAT and CDR2 is FQNNGV. CDR3: CASSLDVQEKAFF. The CDR3 DNA reads as TGTGCCAGCAGCTTAGACGTACAGGAGAAAGCTTTCTTT.